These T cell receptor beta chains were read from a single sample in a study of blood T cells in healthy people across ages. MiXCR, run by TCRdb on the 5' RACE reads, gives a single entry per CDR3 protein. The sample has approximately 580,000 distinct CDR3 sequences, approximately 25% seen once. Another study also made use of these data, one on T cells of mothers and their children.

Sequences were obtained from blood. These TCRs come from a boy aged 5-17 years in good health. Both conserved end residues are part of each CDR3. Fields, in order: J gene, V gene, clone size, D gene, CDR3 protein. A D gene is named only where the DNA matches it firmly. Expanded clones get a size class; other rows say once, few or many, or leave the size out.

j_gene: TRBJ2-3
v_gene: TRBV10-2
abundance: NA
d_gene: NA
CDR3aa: CASRGRSTDTQYF

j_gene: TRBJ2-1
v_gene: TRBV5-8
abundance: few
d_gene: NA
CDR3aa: CASSLDGPPFF

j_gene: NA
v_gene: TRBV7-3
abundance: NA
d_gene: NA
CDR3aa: CASSWGGKYNEQFF

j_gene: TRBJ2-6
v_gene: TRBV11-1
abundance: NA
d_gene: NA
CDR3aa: CASSLALLIWGISGANVLTF

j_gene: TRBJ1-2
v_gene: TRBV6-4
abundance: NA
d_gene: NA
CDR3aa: CASSDGDESYGYTF

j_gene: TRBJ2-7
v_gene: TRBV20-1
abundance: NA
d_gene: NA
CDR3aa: CSAQGAKGTSYEQYF

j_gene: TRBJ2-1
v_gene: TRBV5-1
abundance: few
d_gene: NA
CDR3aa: CASSSYHSVISEFF

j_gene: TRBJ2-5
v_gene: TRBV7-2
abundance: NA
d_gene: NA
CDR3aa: CASSPPSAPEGTQYF

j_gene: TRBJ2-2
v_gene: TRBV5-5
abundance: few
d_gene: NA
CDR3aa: CASSLAAGPGELFF

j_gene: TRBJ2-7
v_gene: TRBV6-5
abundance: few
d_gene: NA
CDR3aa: CASTGRAYEQYF

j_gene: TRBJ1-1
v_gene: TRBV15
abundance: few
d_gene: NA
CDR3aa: CATAPRVATEAFF

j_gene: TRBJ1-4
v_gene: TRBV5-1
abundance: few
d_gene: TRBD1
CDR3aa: CASSLLGQGDNEKLFF

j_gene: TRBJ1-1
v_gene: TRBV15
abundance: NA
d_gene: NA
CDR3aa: CATSRVARNTEAFF

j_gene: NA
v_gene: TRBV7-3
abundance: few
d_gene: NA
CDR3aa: CASSSQIWTDEQFF

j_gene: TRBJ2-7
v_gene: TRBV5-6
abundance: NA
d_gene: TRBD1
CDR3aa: CASSPGQASSYEQYF

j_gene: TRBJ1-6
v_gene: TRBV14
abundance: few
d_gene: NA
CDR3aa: CASSQVSSPLHF

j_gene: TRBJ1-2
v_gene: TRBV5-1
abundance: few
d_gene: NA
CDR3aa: CASSLEGTYYGYTF

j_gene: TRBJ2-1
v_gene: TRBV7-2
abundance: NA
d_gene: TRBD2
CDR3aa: CASSPGGRGYNEQFF

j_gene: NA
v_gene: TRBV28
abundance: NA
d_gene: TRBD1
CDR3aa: CASSSGQYYEQYF

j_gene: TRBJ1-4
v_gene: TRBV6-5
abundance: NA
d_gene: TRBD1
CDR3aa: CASRHDRGRDEKLFF

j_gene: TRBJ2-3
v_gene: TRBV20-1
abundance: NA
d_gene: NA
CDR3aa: CSAWTPSTDTQYF

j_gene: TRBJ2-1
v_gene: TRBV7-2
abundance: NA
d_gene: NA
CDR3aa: CASSLDEGRYNEQFF

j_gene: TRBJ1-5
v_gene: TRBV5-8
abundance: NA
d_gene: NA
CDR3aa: CASSPDLGQPQHF

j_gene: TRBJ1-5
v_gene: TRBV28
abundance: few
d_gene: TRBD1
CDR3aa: CASSLDRGHSNQPQHF

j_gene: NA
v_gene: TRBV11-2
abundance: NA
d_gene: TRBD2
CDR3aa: CASSPWPRERVNEQFF

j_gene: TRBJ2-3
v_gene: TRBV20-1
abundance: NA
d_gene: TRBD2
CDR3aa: CSARVRLAGGGTDTQYF

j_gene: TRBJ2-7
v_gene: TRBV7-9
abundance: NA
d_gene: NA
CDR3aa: CASSPDGAEQGHPYEQYF

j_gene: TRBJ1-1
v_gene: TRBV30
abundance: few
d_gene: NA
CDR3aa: CAWSVLTGEAFF

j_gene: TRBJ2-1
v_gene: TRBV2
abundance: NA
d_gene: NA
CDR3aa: CASLGALSYNEQFF

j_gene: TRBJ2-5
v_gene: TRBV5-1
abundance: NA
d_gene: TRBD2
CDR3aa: CASSLISGGRETQYF

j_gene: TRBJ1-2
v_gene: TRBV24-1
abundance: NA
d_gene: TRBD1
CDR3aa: CATSDNRGLYGYTF

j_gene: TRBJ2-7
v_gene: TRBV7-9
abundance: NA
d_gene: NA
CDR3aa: CASSESGTLYNEQYF

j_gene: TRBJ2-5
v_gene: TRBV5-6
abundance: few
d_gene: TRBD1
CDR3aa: CASSVGQGGKTQYF

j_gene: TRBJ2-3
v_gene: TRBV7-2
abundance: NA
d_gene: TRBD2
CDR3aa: CASSSGLAGVADTQYF

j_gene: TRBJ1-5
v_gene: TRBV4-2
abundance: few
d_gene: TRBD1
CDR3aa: CASSQDRGNSNQPQHF

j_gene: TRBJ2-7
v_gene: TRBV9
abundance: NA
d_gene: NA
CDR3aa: CASSVRTFLYEQYF

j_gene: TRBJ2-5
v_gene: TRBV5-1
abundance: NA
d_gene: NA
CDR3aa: CASSTDPRETQYF

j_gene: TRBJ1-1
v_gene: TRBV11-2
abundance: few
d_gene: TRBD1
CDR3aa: CASSLTGGGTEAFF

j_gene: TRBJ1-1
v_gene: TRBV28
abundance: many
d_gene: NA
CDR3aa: CASSPVGVPEAFF

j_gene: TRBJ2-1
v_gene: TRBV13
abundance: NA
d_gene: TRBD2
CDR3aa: CASSPGSSGGVYNEQFF

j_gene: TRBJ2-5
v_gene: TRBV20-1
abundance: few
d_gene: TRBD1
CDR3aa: CSAREHSSRDRGPQETQYF

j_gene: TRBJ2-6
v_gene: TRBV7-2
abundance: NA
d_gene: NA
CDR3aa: CASSTKLGNKMGANVLTF

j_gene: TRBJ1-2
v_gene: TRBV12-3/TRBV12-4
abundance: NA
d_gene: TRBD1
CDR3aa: CASRSTGVYGYTF

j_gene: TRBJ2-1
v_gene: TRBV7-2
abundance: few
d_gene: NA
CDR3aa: CASSLGQPTYNEQFF

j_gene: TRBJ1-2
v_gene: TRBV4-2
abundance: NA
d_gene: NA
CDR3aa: CASTATEGYTF

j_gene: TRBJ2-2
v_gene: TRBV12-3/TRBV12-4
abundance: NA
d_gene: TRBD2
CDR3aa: CASSFKRGGYTGELFF

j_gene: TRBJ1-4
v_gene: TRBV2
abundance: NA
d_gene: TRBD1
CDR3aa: CASRQRILDRVATNEKLFF

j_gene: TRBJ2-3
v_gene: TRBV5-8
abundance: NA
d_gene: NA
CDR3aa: CASSLYGKTSTDTQYF

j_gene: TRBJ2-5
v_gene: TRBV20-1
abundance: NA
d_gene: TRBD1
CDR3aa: CSAQRTGQETQYF

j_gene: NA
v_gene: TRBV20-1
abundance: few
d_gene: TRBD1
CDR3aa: CSALWQGAMGEQYF

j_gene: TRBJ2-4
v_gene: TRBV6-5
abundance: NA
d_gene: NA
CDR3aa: CASSTSRGGTKNIQYF